This T cell receptor beta chain originates from a study of T-cell reconstitution after alpha-beta-depleted transplantation in children. As to this clonotype: The antigen remains unidentified.

Whole-study findings and limits: T-cell counts and diversity were attributed mostly to newly produced T cells one year after transplant. At day 60, the high TCRbeta diversity found in some patients originated from recipient T cells and thymic progenitors that had survived.

The germline V gene encodes CDR1 SGHAT and CDR2 FQDESV (reference sequence). V was trimmed by 1 base and J by 4 bases, leaving 10 bases between them. The CDR3 consists of 15 residues. Unique molecular identifiers featured in how the TCRbeta library was prepared. One entry per CDR3 protein results from TCRdb running MiXCR on the PCR reads. In the table there are hundreds of thousands of distinct CDR3 sequences, 16% of which are singletons. The sequencing here drew on PBMCs, mostly from graft donor cells, taken 360 days after TCRalphabeta/CD19-depleted stem cell transplant. The rearrangement joins TRBV11-1 to TRBJ2-2; D gene ambiguous. The clonotype was recovered from a male patient younger than 18 who had a stem cell transplant for acute lymphoblastic leukemia, so the T cells may come from the graft donor. The DNA of the CDR3 is TGTGCCAGCAGCTTAGACGAGGTCCCCACCGGGGAGCTGTTTTTT. Amino acids: CASSLDEVPTGELFF.